This TCR beta chain is drawn from a study of cytomegalovirus exposure and HLA in healthy donors. Findings of the study overall: Available immune exposure information covered CMV serostatus only. V- and J-gene trimming in TCR beta was tied to a missense DCLRE1C variant by an analysis performed later.

This CDR3 spans 14 amino acids. V shed 2 bases and J 4 bases; nucleotides not matched to a gene: 5. Per germline, CDR1 KGHSH and CDR2 LQKENI. This clone was recorded only once. Its antigen is not known. The study ran its PCR with 60 Vbeta and 13 Jbeta primers. Some clones are missing from TCRdb's copy, which holds only in-frame ones; the method was immunoSEQ multiplex PCR. The table shows roughly 100,000 clones, with 65% to 80% occurring only once. The TCR was taken from a woman aged 45-65 years in good health and CMV-seropositive. Sequenced: PBMCs. This chain links TRBV18 with TRBJ2-7; 7 bases fit TRBD1. The CDR3 DNA is TGTGCCAGCTCACCAGATGACAGGGAGTACGAGCAGTACTTC. Encoded protein: CASSPDDREYEQYF.